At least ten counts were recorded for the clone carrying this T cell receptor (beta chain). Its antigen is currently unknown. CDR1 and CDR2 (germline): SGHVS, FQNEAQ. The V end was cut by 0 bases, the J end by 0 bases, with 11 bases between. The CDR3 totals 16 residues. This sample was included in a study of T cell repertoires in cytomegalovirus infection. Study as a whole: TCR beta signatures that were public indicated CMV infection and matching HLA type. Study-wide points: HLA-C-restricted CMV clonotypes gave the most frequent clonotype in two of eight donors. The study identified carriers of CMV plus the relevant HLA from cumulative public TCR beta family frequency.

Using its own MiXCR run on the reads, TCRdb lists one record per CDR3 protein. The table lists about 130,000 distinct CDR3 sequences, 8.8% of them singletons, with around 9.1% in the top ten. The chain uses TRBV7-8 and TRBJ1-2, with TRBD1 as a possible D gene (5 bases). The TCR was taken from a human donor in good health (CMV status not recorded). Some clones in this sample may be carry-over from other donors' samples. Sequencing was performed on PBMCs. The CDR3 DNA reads TGTGCCAGCAGCTTAGCCCCGGGGGGAGCTAACTATGGCTACACCTTC. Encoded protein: CASSLAPGGANYGYTF.